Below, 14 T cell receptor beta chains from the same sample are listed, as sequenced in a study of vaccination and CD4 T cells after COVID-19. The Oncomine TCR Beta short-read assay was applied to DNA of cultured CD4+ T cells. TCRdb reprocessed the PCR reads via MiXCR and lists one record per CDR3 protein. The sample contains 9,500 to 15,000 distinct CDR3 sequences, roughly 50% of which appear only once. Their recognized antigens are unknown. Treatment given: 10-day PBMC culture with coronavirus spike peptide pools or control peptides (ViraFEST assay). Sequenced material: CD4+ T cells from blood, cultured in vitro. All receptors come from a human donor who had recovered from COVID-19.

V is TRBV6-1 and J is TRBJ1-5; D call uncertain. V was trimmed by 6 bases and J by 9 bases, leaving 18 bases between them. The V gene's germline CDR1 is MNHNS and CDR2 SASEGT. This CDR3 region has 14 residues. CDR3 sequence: CASSVDQTYPPQHF. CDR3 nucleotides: TGTGCCAGCAGCGTGGACCAGACTTATCCGCCCCAGCATTTT.

The CDR3 sequence is CASSYSRRAQPQHF. The CDR3 nucleotides read TGTGCCAGCAGTTACTCCCGAAGGGCCCAGCCCCAGCATTTT. The chain couples TRBV6-2 or TRBV6-3 to TRBJ1-5; D call uncertain. The CDR3 covers 14 residues. Trimming pared 0 bases from V and 7 bases from J, leaving 10 bases between. Germline V CDR1 and CDR2: MNHEY, SVGEGT.

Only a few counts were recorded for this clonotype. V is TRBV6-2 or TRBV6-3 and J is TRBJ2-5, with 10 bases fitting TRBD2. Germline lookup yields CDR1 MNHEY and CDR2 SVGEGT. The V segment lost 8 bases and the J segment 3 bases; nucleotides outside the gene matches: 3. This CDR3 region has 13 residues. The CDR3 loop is CASHLAGEETQYF. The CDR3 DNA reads TGTGCCAGCCATCTAGCGGGAGAAGAGACCCAGTACTTC.

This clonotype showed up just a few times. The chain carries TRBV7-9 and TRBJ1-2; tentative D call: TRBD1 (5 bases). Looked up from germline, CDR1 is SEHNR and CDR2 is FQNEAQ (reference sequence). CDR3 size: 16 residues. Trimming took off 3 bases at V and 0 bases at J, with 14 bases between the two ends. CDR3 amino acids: CASSFRQGGTNYGYTF. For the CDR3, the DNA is TGTGCCAGCAGCTTTCGCCAGGGTGGTACTAACTATGGCTACACCTTC. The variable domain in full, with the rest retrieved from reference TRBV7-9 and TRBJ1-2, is DTGVSQNPRHKITKRGQNVTFRCDPISEHNRLYWYRQTLGQGPEFLTYFQNEAQLEKSRLLSDRFSAERPKGSFSTLEIQRTEQGDSAMYLCASSFRQGGTNYGYTFGSGTRLTVV.

CDR3 protein: CASSLNGGASGELFF. As DNA, the CDR3 is TGTGCCAGCAGCCTCAATGGAGGGGCGTCCGGGGAGCTGTTTTTT. The rearrangement links TRBV7-3 to TRBJ2-2; D may be TRBD2 (6 bases). Per the germline V gene, CDR1 is SGHTA and CDR2 is FQGTGA. This CDR3 is 15 amino acids long. The germline V and J ends were trimmed by 5 bases and 6 bases, with 16 bases remaining between them.

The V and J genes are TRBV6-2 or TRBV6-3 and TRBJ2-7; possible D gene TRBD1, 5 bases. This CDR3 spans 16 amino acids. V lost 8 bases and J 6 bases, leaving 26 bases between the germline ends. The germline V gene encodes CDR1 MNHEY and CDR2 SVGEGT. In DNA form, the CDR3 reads TGTGCCAGCGGCATACGAAGGGGATCCCGTTTGGGCGAGCAGTACTTC. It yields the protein CASGIRRGSRLGEQYF.

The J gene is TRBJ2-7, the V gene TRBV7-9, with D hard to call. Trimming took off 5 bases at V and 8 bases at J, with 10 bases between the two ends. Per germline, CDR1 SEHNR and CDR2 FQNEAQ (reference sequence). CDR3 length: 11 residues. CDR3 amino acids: CASSDRTKQYF. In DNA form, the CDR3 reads TGTGCCAGCAGCGACCGAACGAAGCAGTACTTC. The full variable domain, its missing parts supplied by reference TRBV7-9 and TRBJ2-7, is DTGVSQNPRHKITKRGQNVTFRCDPISEHNRLYWYRQTLGQGPEFLTYFQNEAQLEKSRLLSDRFSAERPKGSFSTLEIQRTEQGDSAMYLCASSDRTKQYFGPGTRLTVT.

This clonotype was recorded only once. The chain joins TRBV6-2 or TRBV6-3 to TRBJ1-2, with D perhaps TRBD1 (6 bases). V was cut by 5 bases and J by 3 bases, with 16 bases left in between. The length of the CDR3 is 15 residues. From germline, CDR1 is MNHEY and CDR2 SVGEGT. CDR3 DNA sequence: TGTGCCAGCAGTCCAAACTCCGGGGGCTACTATGGCTACACCTTC. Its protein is CASSPNSGGYYGYTF.

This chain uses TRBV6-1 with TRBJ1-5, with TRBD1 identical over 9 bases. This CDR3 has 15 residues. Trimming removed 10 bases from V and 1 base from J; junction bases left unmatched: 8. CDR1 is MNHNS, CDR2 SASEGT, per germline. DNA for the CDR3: TGTGCCACCCTACGGGGGACAGGGAGCAATCAGCCCCAGCATTTT. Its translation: CATLRGTGSNQPQHF.

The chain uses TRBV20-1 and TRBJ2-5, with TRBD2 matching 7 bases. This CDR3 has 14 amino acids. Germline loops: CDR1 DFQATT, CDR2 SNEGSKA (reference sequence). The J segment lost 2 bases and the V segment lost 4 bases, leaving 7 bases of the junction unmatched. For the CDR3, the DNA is TGCAGTGCTACCGGGACTATCACACAAGAGACCCAGTACTTC. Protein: CSATGTITQETQYF.

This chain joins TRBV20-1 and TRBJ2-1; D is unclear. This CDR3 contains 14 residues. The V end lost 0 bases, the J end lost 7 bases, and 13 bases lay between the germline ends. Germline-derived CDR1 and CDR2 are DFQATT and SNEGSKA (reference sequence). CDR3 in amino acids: CSARERASRNEQFF. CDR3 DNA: TGCAGTGCTAGAGAGCGAGCGTCTCGGAATGAGCAGTTCTTC.

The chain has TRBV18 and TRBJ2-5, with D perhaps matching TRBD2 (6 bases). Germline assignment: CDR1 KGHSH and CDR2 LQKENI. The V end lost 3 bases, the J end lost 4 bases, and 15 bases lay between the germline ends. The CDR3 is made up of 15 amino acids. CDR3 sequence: CASSPQLASIETQYF. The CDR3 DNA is TGTGCCAGCTCACCGCAACTAGCAAGTATAGAGACCCAGTACTTC.

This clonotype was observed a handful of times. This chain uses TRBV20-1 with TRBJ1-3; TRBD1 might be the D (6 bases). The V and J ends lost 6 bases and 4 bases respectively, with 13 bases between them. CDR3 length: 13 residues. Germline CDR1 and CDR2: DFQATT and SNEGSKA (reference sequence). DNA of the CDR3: TGCAGTGCGTACAGGGCCGGGGGAAACACCATATATTTT. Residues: CSAYRAGGNTIYF.

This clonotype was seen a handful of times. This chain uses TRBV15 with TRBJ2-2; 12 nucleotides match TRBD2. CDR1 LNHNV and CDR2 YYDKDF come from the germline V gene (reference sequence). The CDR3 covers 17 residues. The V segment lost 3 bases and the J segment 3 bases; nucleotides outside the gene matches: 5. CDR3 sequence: CATSRDTSGRHTGELFF. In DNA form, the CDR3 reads TGTGCCACCAGCAGGGACACTAGCGGGAGGCACACCGGGGAGCTGTTTTTT.